Following are 31 T cell receptor beta chains from one sample sequenced in a study of T-cell reconstitution after alpha-beta-depleted transplantation in children. During its preparation, the TCRbeta library received unique molecular identifiers. From the PCR reads, TCRdb called clonotypes with MiXCR, one entry per CDR3 protein. The table includes some 130,000 distinct CDR3 sequences, more than 9.5% detected once. The material sequenced was PBMCs, mostly from graft donor cells, taken 180 days after TCRalphabeta/CD19-depleted stem cell transplant. The source of these receptors is a girl under three years old who had a stem cell transplant for combined immunodeficiency, so the T cells may come from the graft donor.

This clonotype was counted many times. In DNA form, the CDR3 reads TGTGCCAGCAAAAATCTAGCGGGAGGGCCAGGAAATGAGCAGTTCTTC. Its protein product is CASKNLAGGPGNEQFF. This rearrangement joins TRBV12-3 or TRBV12-4 to TRBJ2-1; 12 positions agree with TRBD2. V lost 7 bases, J lost 7 bases, and 11 bases stayed unmatched. This CDR3 is built from 16 residues.

This clonotype was counted ten times or more. The chain is built from TRBV29-1 and TRBJ2-5; 7 bases line up with TRBD1. J gave up 5 bases and V 6 bases, and 12 bases lay outside the gene matches. Germline V gene data show CDR1 as SQVTM and CDR2 as ANQGSEA. This CDR3 has 14 residues. The CDR3 spells CSVALTGWRETQYF. CDR3 nucleotide sequence: TGCAGCGTGGCCCTGACAGGGTGGCGGGAGACCCAGTACTTC.

This clonotype showed up just a few times. This chain links TRBV7-3 with TRBJ2-1; 9 nucleotides align to TRBD2. The CDR3 consists of 16 residues. Germline CDR1 SGHTA, CDR2 FQGTGA. The V gene end was trimmed by 1 base and the J gene end by 4 bases; junction bases not matched to a gene: 5. The CDR3 sequence is CASSLKRLAGYNEQFF. CDR3 in DNA: TGTGCCAGCAGCTTAAAGCGGCTAGCGGGATACAATGAGCAGTTCTTC.

The gene calls are TRBV5-5 and TRBJ2-2; tentative D call: TRBD1 (7 bases). Looked up from germline, CDR1 is SGHKS and CDR2 is YYEKEE (reference sequence). V lost 2 bases, J lost 1 base, and 12 bases lay in between. The CDR3 extends over 16 amino acids. The CDR3 spells CASSLGGTVNTGELFF. For the CDR3, the DNA is TGTGCCAGCAGCTTAGGAGGGACAGTGAACACCGGGGAGCTGTTTTTT.

V is TRBV12-3 or TRBV12-4 and J is TRBJ2-1; possibly TRBD2 for D (6 bases). Trimming pared 3 bases from V and 6 bases from J, leaving 12 bases between. There are 14 residues in the CDR3. The CDR3 nucleotides are TGTGCCAGCAGTTTTTATCGTAGCGGCAATGAGCAGTTCTTC. Translated, it gives CASSFYRSGNEQFF.

This clonotype was counted between two and nine times. The chain's CDR3 is CSARDWTGGSSPLHF. CDR3 nucleotide sequence: TGCAGTGCTAGAGATTGGACAGGGGGAAGCTCACCCCTCCACTTT. The chain employs TRBV20-1 and TRBJ1-6, with 10 bases fitting TRBD1. The ends lost 0 bases at V and 10 bases at J; junction bases unmatched: 6. Germline V lookup: CDR1 DFQATT, CDR2 SNEGSKA (reference sequence). The CDR3 consists of 15 residues.

This clonotype was counted ten times or more. The chain combines TRBV12-3 or TRBV12-4 with TRBJ2-4; the D gene is possibly TRBD1 (7 bases). V was trimmed by 6 bases and J by 3 bases, leaving 18 bases between them. The CDR3 has 16 residues. CDR3 sequence: CASSQRQGLRKNIQYF. The CDR3 DNA follows: TGTGCCAGCAGCCAAAGACAGGGACTCCGCAAAAACATTCAGTACTTC.

Note on this clonotype: A much larger clone differs by one base, so this may be a read error. The rearrangement uses TRBV5-1 and TRBJ2-5; D possibly corresponds to TRBD2 (5 bases). Trimming left V 6 bases short and J 2 bases short, with 11 bases between. The CDR3 totals 13 residues. Per germline, CDR1 SGHRS and CDR2 YFSETQ. CDR3 protein: CASTRGVQETQYF. The DNA for the CDR3 is TGCGCCAGCACCCGGGGAGTTCAAGAGACCCAGTACTTC.

This chain links TRBV29-1 with TRBJ2-5, with unresolved D. The CDR3 loop spans 13 amino acids. The germline gives CDR1 SQVTM, CDR2 ANQGSEA. The V end was cut by 2 bases, the J end by 0 bases, with 7 bases between. In DNA form, the CDR3 reads TGCAGCGTTGAAAGGTGGTACCAAGAGACCCAGTACTTC. As protein: CSVERWYQETQYF. Together with reference TRBV29-1 and TRBJ2-5, the CDR3 gives the full variable domain: SAVISQKPSRDICQRGTSLTIQCQVDSQVTMMFWYRQQPGQSLTLIATANQGSEATYESGFVIDKFPISRPNLTFSTLTVSNMSPEDSSIYLCSVERWYQETQYFGPGTRLLVL.

This clonotype was counted a few times. The chain is built from TRBV6-1 and TRBJ1-2; tentatively, D is TRBD1 (5 bases). Germline V gene lookup returns CDR1 MNHNS and CDR2 SASEGT. CDR3 length: 18 residues. Trimming stripped 8 bases from V and 4 bases from J, with 29 bases between. CDR3 in DNA: TGTGCCAGCTGCCATGGGGGTTGGTCGGGACCTACGTTCTATGGCTACACCTTC. Translation: CASCHGGWSGPTFYGYTF.

This clonotype was picked up many times. V usage is TRBV4-3 and J usage is TRBJ2-7, with a weak D call TRBD1 (6 bases). Between the trimmed V and J ends, which lost 5 bases and 0 bases, there was a span of 11 bases. This CDR3 spans 14 amino acids. Per the germline V gene, CDR1 is LGHNA and CDR2 is YSLEER. The CDR3 DNA sequence: TGCGCCAGCAGCACCGGGACAAACTCCTACGAGCAGTACTTC. This gives the protein CASSTGTNSYEQYF.

The chain has TRBV12-3 or TRBV12-4 and TRBJ2-7; 8 positions agree with TRBD1. CDR3 size: 15 residues. The trim removed 5 bases at V and 0 bases at J, leaving 6 bases unmatched. The CDR3 DNA is TGTGCCAGCAGTCATACAGGGGGAACCTCCTACGAGCAGTACTTC. Encoded protein: CASSHTGGTSYEQYF.

This clonotype was recorded many times. The genes are TRBV4-3 and TRBJ2-1, with TRBD2 identical over 9 bases. J was trimmed by 2 bases and V by 0 bases; bases with no gene match: 5. The CDR3 runs 17 residues. Germline V lookup: CDR1 LGHNA, CDR2 YSLEER. The chain's CDR3 is CASSQEPSGVTYNEQFF. CDR3 nucleotides: TGCGCCAGCAGCCAAGAACCTAGCGGGGTGACCTACAATGAGCAGTTCTTC.

V and J are TRBV30 and TRBJ2-5; the D gene is possibly TRBD2 (6 bases). The CDR3 spans 15 residues. V lost 0 bases and J 1 base, leaving 12 bases between the germline ends. Germline V gives CDR1 GTSNPN, CDR2 SVGIG (reference sequence). The CDR3 DNA follows: TGTGCCTGGAGTGTAAAACGGGGGATCCAAGAGACCCAGTACTTC. It yields the protein CAWSVKRGIQETQYF.

This clonotype was observed a handful of times. The rearrangement uses TRBV5-6 and TRBJ1-2; D call uncertain. Per the germline V gene, CDR1 is SGHDT and CDR2 is YYEEEE. CDR3 length: 14 residues. Trimming took off 0 bases at V and 2 bases at J, with 8 bases between the two ends. In DNA form, the CDR3 reads TGTGCCAGCAGCTTGGTTGCAGGCAACTATGGCTACACCTTC. Translating it yields CASSLVAGNYGYTF. The full variable domain, rest sourced from reference TRBV5-6 and TRBJ1-2, is DAGVTQSPTHLIKTRGQQVTLRCSPKSGHDTVSWYQQALGQGPQFIFQYYEEEERQRGNFPDRFSGHQFPNYSSELNVNALLLGDSALYLCASSLVAGNYGYTFGSGTRLTVV.

This clonotype was recorded a few times. The V gene is TRBV27, the J gene TRBJ2-7; 7 bases align to TRBD1. The CDR3 covers 15 residues. Germline loops: CDR1 MNHEY, CDR2 SMNVEV (reference sequence). The V segment lost 2 bases and the J segment 6 bases; nucleotides outside the gene matches: 10. The CDR3 DNA sequence: TGTGCCAGCAGTTTAAGGACAGGAATAACTCTCGAGCAGTACTTC. Protein sequence: CASSLRTGITLEQYF.

The V and J genes are TRBV6-1 and TRBJ1-2, with D possibly TRBD1 on 5 matching bases. This CDR3 spans 16 amino acids. V dropped 8 bases and J dropped 7 bases, with 26 bases sitting between them. Germline V CDR1 and CDR2: MNHNS, SASEGT. The CDR3 spells CASGEGWGLVYGGYTF. CDR3 DNA: TGTGCCAGCGGCGAGGGTTGGGGGTTGGTGTATGGTGGCTACACCTTC.

The sample holds a few counts of this clonotype. The chain couples TRBV4-2 to TRBJ2-3; tentatively, D is TRBD2 (5 bases). Germline V gives CDR1 LGHNA, CDR2 YNFKEQ. This CDR3 is built from 14 residues. Trimming stripped 1 base from V and 2 bases from J, with 7 bases between. The CDR3 loop reads CASSQVDSTDTQYF. For the CDR3, the DNA is TGTGCCAGCAGCCAAGTGGACTCCACAGATACGCAGTATTTT.

Details on this clonotype: This could be a read error, since a much larger clone is one nucleotide away. This chain uses TRBV12-3 or TRBV12-4 with TRBJ1-5, with D possibly being TRBD1 (5 bases). This CDR3 is 13 amino acids long. The CDR3: CGSSLGVNQPQHF. The CDR3 bases are TGTGGCAGCAGTTTAGGGGTAAATCAGCCCCAGCATTTT.

The chain employs TRBV19 and TRBJ2-1; 7 nucleotides align to TRBD2. The CDR3 is 14 amino acids. The germline gives CDR1 LNHDA, CDR2 SQIVND (reference sequence). Trimming removed 7 bases from V and 3 bases from J; junction bases left unmatched: 6. The CDR3 is CASKKGRDYNEQFF. DNA for the CDR3: TGTGCCAGTAAGAAGGGGAGGGACTACAATGAGCAGTTCTTC.

The chain recombines TRBV19 with TRBJ1-5; D uncertain. V was trimmed by 7 bases and J by 4 bases, leaving 5 bases between them. Germline lookup yields CDR1 LNHDA and CDR2 SQIVND (reference sequence). There are 11 residues in the CDR3. CDR3 in DNA: TGTGCCAGTAAGGAGAATCAGCCCCAGCATTTT. Its protein product is CASKENQPQHF.

This clonotype was found a few times. This sequence joins TRBV7-2 and TRBJ1-1, with a tentative D call TRBD1 (6 bases). V lost 6 bases to trimming and J lost 4 bases, with 15 bases between them. Germline CDR1 SGHTA, CDR2 FQGNSA. This CDR3 spans 14 amino acids. CDR3 protein: CASSPSGDATEAFF. In nucleotides, the CDR3 is TGTGCCAGCAGTCCCTCAGGGGACGCCACTGAAGCTTTCTTT. The whole variable domain, remainder taken from reference TRBV7-2 and TRBJ1-1, is GAGVSQSPSNKVTEKGKDVELRCDPISGHTALYWYRQSLGQGLEFLIYFQGNSAPDKSGLPSDRFSAERTGGSVSTLTIQRTQQEDSAVYLCASSPSGDATEAFFGQGTRLTVV.

This clonotype was recorded many times. The chain employs TRBV5-5 and TRBJ2-1; D is undetermined. The CDR3 has 15 residues. V was shortened by 2 bases and J by 5 bases, with 14 bases between the two germline ends. Germline V gene data show CDR1 as SGHKS and CDR2 as YYEKEE (reference sequence). The DNA of the CDR3 is TGTGCCAGCAGCTTCGGGCAGGTCCGTGACAATGAGCAGTTCTTC. It yields the protein CASSFGQVRDNEQFF.

This clonotype has only a few counts. The J gene is TRBJ2-1, the V gene TRBV14; TRBD2 agrees at 13 bases. The CDR3 length is 16 residues. CDR1 is SGHDN and CDR2 is FVKESK in the germline V gene. Trimming at V came to 4 bases and at J to 8 bases, leaving 8 bases not matched to a gene. CDR3 in DNA: TGTGCCAGCAGCCGGCGACTAGCGGGGGGTCTAGATGAGCAGTTCTTC. Amino acids: CASSRRLAGGLDEQFF.

There are a few counts of this clonotype. The rearrangement joins TRBV11-2 to TRBJ2-2, with 12 positions matching TRBD2. CDR3 length equals 19 residues. Germline lookup yields CDR1 SGHAT and CDR2 FQNNGV. V was clipped by 5 bases and J by 5 bases; unmatched bases: 15. The chain's CDR3 is CASSPPTGYLAGGTGELFF. The CDR3 nucleotides read TGTGCCAGCAGCCCCCCGACAGGGTACCTAGCGGGGGGGACCGGGGAGCTGTTTTTT.

About this clonotype: With a much larger clone just one base away, this may be a read error. The chain carries TRBV29-1 and TRBJ1-4; D gene ambiguous. Trimming shortened V by 2 bases and J by 12 bases, and 10 bases separated the two germline ends. The CDR3 has 11 amino acids. Germline CDR1 SQVTM, CDR2 ANQGSEA. CDR3 sequence: CSVEIGEQLFF. The CDR3, as DNA: TGCAGCGTTGAAATCGGGGAACAACTGTTTTTT.

This clonotype was observed a few times. This chain joins TRBV20-1 and TRBJ2-1; 8 bases agree with TRBD1. There are 15 residues in the CDR3. The V segment lost 1 base and the J segment 5 bases; nucleotides outside the gene matches: 7. CDR1 and CDR2 from the germline V gene are DFQATT and SNEGSKA (reference sequence). The CDR3 region has the DNA TGCAGTGCTAGAGCGGGACAGGAGTTCCACAATGAGCAGTTCTTC. Translating gives CSARAGQEFHNEQFF.

The V call is TRBV20-1, the J call TRBJ1-1; no clear D. V was clipped by 3 bases and J by 6 bases, with 17 bases between them. This CDR3 has 14 amino acids. The germline CDR1 and CDR2 sequences are DFQATT and SNEGSKA (reference sequence). The CDR3 region has the DNA TGCAGTGCTAGGGCTGGACGGGCCATCCCTGAAGCTTTCTTT. Protein product: CSARAGRAIPEAFF.

The genes are TRBV19 and TRBJ2-7, with 12 bases matching TRBD1. CDR3 length: 16 residues. J was trimmed by 3 bases and V by 3 bases; bases with no gene match: 6. CDR1 and CDR2 (germline): LNHDA, SQIVND (reference sequence). The CDR3: CASSMAGTGGGYEQYF. CDR3 DNA: TGTGCCAGTAGTATGGCGGGGACAGGGGGCGGCTACGAGCAGTACTTC. The full variable domain, its missing parts supplied by reference TRBV19 and TRBJ2-7, is DGGITQSPKYLFRKEGQNVTLSCEQNLNHDAMYWYRQDPGQGLRLIYYSQIVNDFQKGDIAEGYSVSREKKESFPLTVTSAQKNPTAFYLCASSMAGTGGGYEQYFGPGTRLTVT.

The V call is TRBV7-2, the J call TRBJ1-6, with D maybe TRBD1 (6 bases). The germline V gene encodes CDR1 SGHTA and CDR2 FQGNSA. The CDR3 sequence is 17 residues long. V dropped 6 bases and J dropped 6 bases, with 21 bases sitting between them. CDR3 sequence (DNA): TGTGCCAGCAGGAAGGGATCAGGGGTTCTCTTTAATTCACCCCTCCACTTT. Amino acid sequence: CASRKGSGVLFNSPLHF.

In this sample, this clonotype turned up a few times. The CDR3: CASLRGGGGTQYF. For the CDR3, the DNA is TGTGCCAGCTTGAGGGGGGGCGGAGGTACGCAGTATTTT. The chain joins TRBV6-1 to TRBJ2-3; weak D call: TRBD2 (7 bases). The CDR3 has 13 amino acids. V was pared by 8 bases and J by 8 bases, with 17 bases between. Germline CDR1 reads MNHNS; CDR2 reads SASEGT.